This T cell receptor (beta chain) was found in a study of cytomegalovirus exposure and HLA in healthy donors (TCRdb year 2017). With regard to the full study: In an earlier analysis of some 610 of the donors, 250 to 300 Gb of sequence data and 117 million unique TCR beta sequences from roughly 180 million T cells were reported. An early release covering roughly 600 HLA-typed donors comprised roughly 300 gigabases of sequencing data and 85 million to 100 million unique TCR sequences. Of the roughly 400 genotyped donors, approximately 80% fell in the genetic ancestry cluster associated with self-reported Caucasian donors. The aim of the study was to test whether cataloging public T cell receptors could identify signatures of past pathogen exposure. The study profiled the T cell repertoires of under 850 subjects by immunosequencing and related them to cytomegalovirus serostatus. A separate validation cohort of 90 to 150 different subjects was used in addition to the approximately 700-subject first cohort. To predict cytomegalovirus infection status, the study combined high-throughput TCR immunosequencing, statistical association of individual TCRs with disease status, and machine learning. A later analysis re-analyzed previously published TCR beta repertoires from about 730 donors and added high-resolution HLA genotyping to study TCR occurrence patterns. Rather than using new phenotypic data, the later analysis identified candidate immune exposures from TCR beta sequences and from how often those sequences occurred across donors. An earlier analysis of 587 of the donors applied high-throughput TCR beta sequencing to assess whether each TCR beta V gene segment acted as functional or pseudogenic. Donor age, sex, ethnicity and CMV serostatus were compiled alongside the repertoire data. In a later genetic analysis, genome-wide SNP genotypes for about 65% of the roughly 700 donors were used, and that subset was treated as a discovery cohort. All discovery cohort repertoires had been generated using a single sequencing platform. HLA typing included class I and class II loci at four-digit resolution. The number of typed donors differed by locus: roughly 620-630 for A, B, C, DRB1 and DQB1; approximately 520 for DQA1; approximately 600 for DPA1; and some 430 for DPB1. About 5 DR-DQ haplotypes were handled as single units for association and clustering, since linkage in the cohort was strong. On average, about 200,000 unique TCR beta nucleotide sequences were sequenced per donor among a few hundred genotyped donors of the cohort, with around 19% of those sequences being non-productive.

A note on this clone: Its target antigen remains unknown. One base away there is no much larger clone; base qualities are not given.

Compared with germline, V lacks 4 bases and J lacks 2 bases; bases without a gene match: 8. CDR1 is given as MNHEY and CDR2 as SVGAGI, both from the germline V gene. The CDR3 has 15 amino acids, counting the end cysteine and phenylalanine. Just CDR3 DNA is preserved here, 45 bases in frame from base 1. What the study reported, not specific to this receptor: Assigning TCR associations to individual alleles was difficult when HLA alleles, especially DR and DQ, strongly co-occurred. Linkage disequilibrium might explain the correlated functional status among segregating V segments, but an unknown experimental factor could not be excluded. Compared with equally common non-associated chains, HLA-associated TCR beta chains in a later analysis were more clonally expanded and had lower generation probabilities. V-gene and J-gene trimming of TCR beta chains was associated with a missense DCLRE1C variant in a later genetic analysis, and the association was replicated in an independent cohort. According to a later analysis, most CMV-associated TCR beta chains appeared to be HLA-restricted, and the HLA associations seemed to be driven largely by CMV exposure. In a later analysis, the rate of TCR association differed among HLA loci, with DRB1 alleles having the most associated TCRs and HLA-C alleles having the fewest. At a false discovery rate of 0.05, a later analysis linked under 20,000 TCR beta sequences to specific HLA alleles. In this cohort, only TCR beta chains were sequenced, and detectable features were limited by the absence of alpha or paired-chain data. The classifier was reported to diagnose cytomegalovirus status with high specificity and sensitivity in both the original cohort and the validation cohort. Most TCR sequences were seen in very few donors, while some public TCRs were found in many individuals. CMV serostatus was the only immune exposure information available for the cohort. A further reported finding was that TCR beta sequences accurately predicted the HLA-A and HLA-B alleles for most subjects in the first cohort. The study gave a list of 150 to 200 TCR beta chains associated with cytomegalovirus. Sequencing depth was assumed to be roughly uniform across donors in the presence/absence analyses, though that assumption may not hold. In a later analysis, several top co-occurrence clusters were reported to appear linked to parvovirus B19, influenza, CMV and Epstein-Barr virus. A cluster of highly shared sequence variants was judged likely to be a technical artifact of the sequencing pipeline. Because counts were too low, 15 to 20 rarely observed V segments, including chromosome 9 orphons, were left out of the earlier analysis of approximately 580 of the donors. In a later genetic analysis, fewer N-insertions in productive TCRs were reported among donors in an Asian-associated ancestry cluster than the 666-donor mean. In an earlier analysis of fewer than 750 of the donors, most TCR beta V segments were observed in productive rearrangements about 87% or about 30% of the time, broadly matching IMGT annotations. The authors suggested that the approach could potentially be generalized to other disease states and immunological phenotypes. Three of the identified cytomegalovirus-associated TCR beta chains were confirmed in vitro to be specific for cytomegalovirus antigens. Some IMGT-functional V segments, including TRBV6-2 and TRBV6-3, could not be distinguished by the 87-base-pair reads and were therefore excluded. Because HLA typing was unavailable for some donors at each locus, only the typed subset was used in association tests.

Library preparation employed the immunoSEQ multiplex PCR assay. The multiplex PCR relied on a mix of 60 forward primers for TCR Vbeta segments and 13 reverse primers for TCR Jbeta segments. The CDR3 region of rearranged TCR beta genes was amplified from genomic DNA by a multiplex PCR assay. On the Illumina HiSeq System, the amplified TCR beta libraries were sequenced as 87-base-pair reads. Turning to the authors' computational methods: In a later analysis, 70 million to 95 million unique TCR beta chains were counted across the 500 to 850 repertoires, and approximately 11 million of these chains were shared by at least two donors. Raw reads were error-corrected and collapsed into unique sequences by a nearest-neighbor algorithm in which closely related sequences were merged to remove PCR and sequencing errors. Alignment of CDR3 sequences to IMGT reference sequences was used to assign V, D and J gene segments. Each retained sequence needed at least a six-nucleotide match to both a V gene segment and a J gene segment. A rearrangement counted as productive if the CDR3 had no stop codons and remained in frame with V and J, and every other rearrangement counted as non-productive. Following IMGT convention, CDR3 was defined as the stretch from the second conserved V-encoded cysteine to the conserved J-encoded phenylalanine. The earlier analysis of about 590 of the donors excluded sequences that lacked an unambiguous match to a single V gene segment. An earlier analysis of several hundred of the donors called V segments functional above 56.7% productive rearrangements and segregating when the between-donor standard deviation exceeded 5%. A statistical classification framework was developed to diagnose cytomegalovirus status using the catalog of TCR beta chain sequences. In a later analysis, V and J genes were assigned by comparing TCR nucleotide sequences against IMGT/GENE-DB human TR gene sequences. A later analysis assigned CDR3 sequences and most-parsimonious VDJ recombination scenarios with the TCRdist pipeline. In a later analysis, every TCR beta chain was defined by the combination of its CDR3 amino acid sequence and its V-gene family, and reads without a unique V-gene family were dropped. To address suspected cross-contamination and a sequencing artifact, a later analysis removed approximately 590 highly shared, low-generation-probability nucleotide sequences. For each public chain, a later analysis derived a clonal expansion index from normalized ranks of inferred template counts within each repertoire. A later analysis computed generation probabilities with a VDJ recombination model fitted to out-of-frame rearrangements, and checked the results against IGoR. Hypergeometric tests were used in a later analysis to score TCR-TCR, TCR-HLA and TCR-CMV co-occurrence, with a repertoire-size bias correction applied to the TCR pairs. False discovery rates were estimated in a later analysis by permuting HLA or CMV assignments 20 times. In a later analysis, co-occurring TCRs were grouped using DBSCAN, with TCRdist sequence similarity added in when clustering inside HLA-allele-positive subsets. For co-occurrence clustering, repertoires with fewer than 30,000 or more than 120,000 public chains were excluded, along with five repertoires with anomalous nucleotide sharing. The immuneACCESS repertoire file appears here via TCRdb, limited to in-frame rearrangements. These files lack a portion of the clones; in checked studies, under half of the deficit traces to unresolved V genes, and the cause of the others is not known. The D gene and trimming were derived from the DNA, and the V and J assignments and clone size from that table. Here the sample has 250,000 to 350,000 clones; 70% to 90% occur a single time. 3% to 4% of the sample comes from the top ten.

The cohort consisted of 650 to 700 healthy bone marrow donors. At the time of sampling, every cohort member was nominally healthy, though immune exposures that went unrecorded were likely present. The donor tested CMV seropositive, placing the donor among the 289 seropositive members of the cohort. A peripheral blood sample was provided by each donor, and peripheral blood mononuclear cells were used for TCR beta sequencing. Genomic DNA extraction from the blood cell samples was performed with the Qiagen DNeasy Blood Extraction Kit. This TCR derives from a man aged 40-50 years in good health and CMV-seropositive. Here the chain combines TRBV6-5 and TRBJ2-7, and TRBD1 matches 7 of the central bases. The sample comprised PBMCs. The DNA is TGTGCCAGCAGTTTTGACAGGGCCAGCCCCTACGAGCAGTACTTC. It encodes CASSFDRASPYEQYF.